The 8 T cell receptor beta chains in this list originate from one sample, sequenced in a study of Graves' ophthalmopathy and Graves' hyperthyroidism. RNA transcripts served as template for amplifying TCR beta CDR3 sequences. The first round was an RT-PCR with HTBI primers, and the second round was a multiplex PCR. MiXCR, run by TCRdb on the multiplex PCR reads, gives a single entry per CDR3 protein. The repertoire includes approximately 700,000 distinct CDR3 sequences, 35% to 50% of them detected once, and 35% to 55% sits in the top ten. Sequenced input: peripheral blood. These receptors originate from an adult man with Graves' ophthalmopathy.

CDR3 residues: CAIGGQTGGAAPLHF. The DNA for the CDR3 is TGTGCCATCGGCGGGCAGACAGGGGGCGCGGCACCCCTCCACTTT. The chain links TRBV10-3 to TRBJ1-6; 10 bases are a match to TRBD1. The length of the CDR3 is 15 residues. Per germline, CDR1 ENHRY and CDR2 SYGVKD. With V trimmed by 8 bases and J by 11 bases, 12 bases remained unmatched.

This clonotype was counted between two and nine times. V usage is TRBV12-3 or TRBV12-4 and J usage is TRBJ1-2; D possibly corresponds to TRBD1 (5 bases). The CDR3 extends over 14 amino acids. Trimming left V 3 bases short and J 4 bases short, with 12 bases between. In DNA form, the CDR3 reads TGTGCCAGCAGTTTTGGAAGGGACCGCTATGGCTACACCTTC. Its protein is CASSFGRDRYGYTF.

The V and J genes are TRBV7-8 and TRBJ2-7; 9 bases match TRBD1. The CDR3 totals 15 residues. The germline V gene encodes CDR1 SGHVS and CDR2 FQNEAQ. The J segment lost 3 bases and the V segment lost 5 bases, leaving 8 bases of the junction unmatched. Here the CDR3 DNA reads TGTGCCAGCAGCATCACCGGGACAGGGAACTACGAGCAGTACTTC. Amino acids: CASSITGTGNYEQYF. Variable domain in full (rest from reference TRBV7-8 and TRBJ2-7): GAGVSQSPRYKVAKRGQDVALRCDPISGHVSLFWYQQALGQGPEFLTYFQNEAQLDKSGLPSDRFFAERPEGSVSTLKIQRTQQEDSAVYLCASSITGTGNYEQYFGPGTRLTVT.

For this clonotype: A much larger clone differs by one base, so this may be a read error. The chain recombines TRBV10-2 with TRBJ2-7; D unclear. Germline lookup yields CDR1 WSHSY and CDR2 SAAADI. CDR3 length equals 14 residues. This chain's CDR3 is CASREKKEAYEQYF. The CDR3 DNA sequence: TGCGCCAGCCGTGAAAAAAAGGAAGCCTACGAGCAGTACTTC.

CDR3 sequence: CASSQGTGHSNQPQHF. The CDR3 nucleotides read TGTGCCAGCTCACAAGGGACCGGGCATAGCAATCAGCCCCAGCATTTT. The chain employs TRBV24-1 and TRBJ1-5; a weak D match, TRBD1 (5 bases). CDR1 and CDR2 from the germline V gene are KGHDR and SFDVKD. The CDR3 has 16 residues. V shed 11 bases and J shed 0 bases, with 19 bases lying between them.

This clonotype came up a few times. Relative to the germline gene, one junction end is altered; a read error may explain this. This chain uses TRBV7-9 with TRBJ2-2, with 15 bases fitting TRBD2. The germline gives CDR1 SEHNR, CDR2 FQNEAQ (reference sequence). There are 16 residues in the CDR3. CDR3 DNA: TGCGCCAGCAGGGGACTAGCGGGAGGAGACACCGGGGAGCTGTTTTTT. This encodes CASRGLAGGDTGELFF.

This clonotype was picked up many times. The V and J genes are TRBV11-2 and TRBJ1-4, with 10 bases that match TRBD1. Trimming took 3 bases from V and 4 from J; bases not matched to a gene: 2. CDR1 is SGHAT and CDR2 is FQNNGV in the germline V gene. The CDR3 runs to 15 residues. This chain's CDR3 is CASSLGQGFNEKLFF. The CDR3 region has the DNA TGTGCCAGCAGCTTGGGACAGGGGTTTAATGAAAAACTGTTTTTT.

The V call is TRBV12-3 or TRBV12-4, the J call TRBJ1-1, with D uncertain. The CDR3 totals 16 residues. V shed 5 bases and J shed 2 bases, with 18 bases lying between them. The CDR3 loop is CASSPRASGTNTEAFF. The CDR3 DNA reads as TGTGCCAGCAGTCCCCGGGCCTCCGGTACAAACACTGAAGCTTTCTTT.